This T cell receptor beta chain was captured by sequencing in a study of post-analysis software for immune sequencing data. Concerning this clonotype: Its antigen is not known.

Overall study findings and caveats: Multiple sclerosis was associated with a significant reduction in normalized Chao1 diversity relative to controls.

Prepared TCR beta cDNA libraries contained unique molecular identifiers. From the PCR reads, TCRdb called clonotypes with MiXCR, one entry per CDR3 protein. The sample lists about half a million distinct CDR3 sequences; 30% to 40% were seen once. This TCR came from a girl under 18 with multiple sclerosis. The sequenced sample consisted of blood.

CDR3 sequence: CASSAGVDYGYTF. The CDR3 DNA follows: TGTGCCAGCAGTGCAGGGGTGGACTATGGCTACACCTTC. The J gene is TRBJ1-2, the V gene TRBV12-3 or TRBV12-4, with D possibly being TRBD1 (6 bases). Deletions cut 5 bases from V and 3 bases from J, with 10 bases between. CDR3 length equals 13 residues.